The 12 T cell receptor beta chains given below trace back to one sample, sequenced in a study of beta chain features in type 1 diabetes. Study-level results: TCRB CDR3s were moderately but significantly shorter in Type 1 diabetes patients in all four CD4+ subsets.

As every portion of the isolated RNA was reverse transcribed, the sequencing read expressed TCRB transcripts. Sequenced by immunoSEQ multiplex PCR; TCRdb stores in-frame clones only, minus some. The sample carries 130,000 or so clones, 7.5% to 9.5% recorded once. Their recognized antigens are unknown. Sequencing was carried out using central memory CD4+ T cells from blood. The receptors here all came from a man in his thirties or forties with type 1 diabetes.

The gene calls are TRBV9 and TRBJ1-6; no firm D call. The germline V and J ends were trimmed by 4 bases and 12 bases, with 14 bases remaining between them. The germline V gene has CDR1 SGDLS and CDR2 YYNGEE. The CDR3 sequence is 13 residues long. The CDR3 reads CASSPSEGQPLHF. In nucleotides, the CDR3 is TGTGCCAGCAGCCCCAGTGAGGGTCAACCCCTCCACTTT.

The chain couples TRBV5-1 to TRBJ2-5; 8 positions agree with TRBD1. The germline CDR1 and CDR2 sequences are SGHRS and YFSETQ. V trimming: 5 bases; J trimming: 4 bases; junction bases outside the gene matches: 7. This CDR3 has 14 amino acids. CDR3 region: CASSRRGLVETQYF. The CDR3 DNA reads as TGCGCCAGCAGTCGCAGGGGGCTGGTAGAGACCCAGTACTTC.

V and J are TRBV19 and TRBJ1-2, with D possibly being TRBD1 (6 bases). There are 13 residues in the CDR3. Between the trimmed V and J ends, which lost 10 bases and 4 bases, there was a span of 16 bases. From germline, CDR1 is LNHDA and CDR2 SQIVND (reference sequence). Here the CDR3 reads CATSGQGLYGYTF. DNA for the CDR3: TGTGCCACCTCTGGGCAGGGGCTCTATGGCTACACCTTC.

This clone was seen only a few times. The J gene is TRBJ2-1, the V gene TRBV9; 11 bases map to TRBD2. The V gene end was trimmed by 3 bases and the J gene end by 6 bases; junction bases not matched to a gene: 8. Looked up from germline, CDR1 is SGDLS and CDR2 is YYNGEE. The CDR3 covers 16 residues. The CDR3 spells CASSAGLLAGVNEQFF. The CDR3 region has the DNA TGTGCCAGCAGCGCGGGTTTACTAGCGGGGGTCAATGAGCAGTTCTTC.

The genes are TRBV10-3 and TRBJ1-1; D is unresolved. From germline, CDR1 is ENHRY and CDR2 SYGVKD. V shed 4 bases and J shed 5 bases, with 14 bases lying between them. There are 14 residues in the CDR3. DNA for the CDR3: TGTGCCATCAGTGGCCCGACGGCGGGGACTGAAGCTTTCTTT. It specifies CAISGPTAGTEAFF.

J is TRBJ2-5 and V is TRBV5-1; D is ambiguous. Germline V CDR1 and CDR2: SGHRS, YFSETQ. The CDR3 has 14 amino acids. V dropped 1 base and J dropped 0 bases, with 7 bases sitting between them. CDR3: CASSLKAYQETQYF. For the CDR3, the DNA is TGCGCCAGCAGCTTGAAAGCGTACCAAGAGACCCAGTACTTC.

This chain joins TRBV7-8 and TRBJ2-7; possibly TRBD2 for D (6 bases). Germline V gives CDR1 SGHVS, CDR2 FQNEAQ. The CDR3 is made up of 15 amino acids. V lost 4 bases and J lost 6, with 19 bases in between. The CDR3 sequence is CASSSIGTQLREQYF. In nucleotides, the CDR3 is TGTGCCAGCAGCTCTATCGGGACTCAACTGCGCGAGCAGTACTTC. The variable domain in full, with the rest retrieved from reference TRBV7-8 and TRBJ2-7, is GAGVSQSPRYKVAKRGQDVALRCDPISGHVSLFWYQQALGQGPEFLTYFQNEAQLDKSGLPSDRFFAERPEGSVSTLKIQRTQQEDSAVYLCASSSIGTQLREQYFGPGTRLTVT.

This clone occurred a few times. The chain joins TRBV11-3 to TRBJ2-1, with D perhaps TRBD2 (5 bases). Germline V gene sequence: CDR1 SGHNT, CDR2 YENEEA. V was shortened by 1 base and J by 4 bases, with 5 bases between the two germline ends. The CDR3 contains 13 residues. Here the CDR3 DNA reads TGTGCCAGCAGCTTAGCGGGGTACAATGAGCAGTTCTTC. Protein: CASSLAGYNEQFF.

The CDR3 sequence: CASSAEPGAQETQYF. DNA for the CDR3: TGTGCCAGCAGTGCGGAACCGGGAGCGCAAGAGACCCAGTACTTC. V and J are TRBV2 and TRBJ2-5; possibly TRBD2 for D (6 bases). V was shortened by 4 bases and J by 2 bases, with 14 bases between the two germline ends. The CDR3 is made up of 15 amino acids. CDR1 is SNHLY and CDR2 is FYNNEI in the germline V gene.

The chain is built from TRBV28 and TRBJ1-5, with D perhaps TRBD1 (5 bases). This CDR3 contains 13 residues. Germline loops: CDR1 MDHEN, CDR2 SYDVKM. Trimming pared 5 bases from V and 3 bases from J, leaving 8 bases between. The CDR3 nucleotides read TGTGCCAGCAGTATGACAGCCAATCAGCCCCAGCATTTT. Translation: CASSMTANQPQHF.

The gene calls are TRBV4-2 and TRBJ1-2, with D tentatively TRBD1 (5 bases). The CDR3 loop spans 18 amino acids. CDR1 is LGHNA, CDR2 YNFKEQ, per germline. The V end lost 0 bases, the J end lost 8 bases, and 25 bases lay between the germline ends. CDR3 sequence reads: CASSQDLSGLGQGQGYTF. In DNA, the CDR3 is TGTGCCAGCAGCCAAGATCTATCTGGTTTGGGCCAGGGCCAGGGCTACACCTTC.

The rearrangement joins TRBV10-3 to TRBJ1-2, with 7 bases lining up with TRBD1. V dropped 2 bases and J dropped 4; count of bases not matched to a gene: 4. CDR3 size: 14 residues. CDR1 and CDR2 (germline): ENHRY, SYGVKD. In DNA form, the CDR3 reads TGTGCCATCAGTGAGGGGACAGTTAGCTATGGCTACACCTTC. Residues: CAISEGTVSYGYTF.